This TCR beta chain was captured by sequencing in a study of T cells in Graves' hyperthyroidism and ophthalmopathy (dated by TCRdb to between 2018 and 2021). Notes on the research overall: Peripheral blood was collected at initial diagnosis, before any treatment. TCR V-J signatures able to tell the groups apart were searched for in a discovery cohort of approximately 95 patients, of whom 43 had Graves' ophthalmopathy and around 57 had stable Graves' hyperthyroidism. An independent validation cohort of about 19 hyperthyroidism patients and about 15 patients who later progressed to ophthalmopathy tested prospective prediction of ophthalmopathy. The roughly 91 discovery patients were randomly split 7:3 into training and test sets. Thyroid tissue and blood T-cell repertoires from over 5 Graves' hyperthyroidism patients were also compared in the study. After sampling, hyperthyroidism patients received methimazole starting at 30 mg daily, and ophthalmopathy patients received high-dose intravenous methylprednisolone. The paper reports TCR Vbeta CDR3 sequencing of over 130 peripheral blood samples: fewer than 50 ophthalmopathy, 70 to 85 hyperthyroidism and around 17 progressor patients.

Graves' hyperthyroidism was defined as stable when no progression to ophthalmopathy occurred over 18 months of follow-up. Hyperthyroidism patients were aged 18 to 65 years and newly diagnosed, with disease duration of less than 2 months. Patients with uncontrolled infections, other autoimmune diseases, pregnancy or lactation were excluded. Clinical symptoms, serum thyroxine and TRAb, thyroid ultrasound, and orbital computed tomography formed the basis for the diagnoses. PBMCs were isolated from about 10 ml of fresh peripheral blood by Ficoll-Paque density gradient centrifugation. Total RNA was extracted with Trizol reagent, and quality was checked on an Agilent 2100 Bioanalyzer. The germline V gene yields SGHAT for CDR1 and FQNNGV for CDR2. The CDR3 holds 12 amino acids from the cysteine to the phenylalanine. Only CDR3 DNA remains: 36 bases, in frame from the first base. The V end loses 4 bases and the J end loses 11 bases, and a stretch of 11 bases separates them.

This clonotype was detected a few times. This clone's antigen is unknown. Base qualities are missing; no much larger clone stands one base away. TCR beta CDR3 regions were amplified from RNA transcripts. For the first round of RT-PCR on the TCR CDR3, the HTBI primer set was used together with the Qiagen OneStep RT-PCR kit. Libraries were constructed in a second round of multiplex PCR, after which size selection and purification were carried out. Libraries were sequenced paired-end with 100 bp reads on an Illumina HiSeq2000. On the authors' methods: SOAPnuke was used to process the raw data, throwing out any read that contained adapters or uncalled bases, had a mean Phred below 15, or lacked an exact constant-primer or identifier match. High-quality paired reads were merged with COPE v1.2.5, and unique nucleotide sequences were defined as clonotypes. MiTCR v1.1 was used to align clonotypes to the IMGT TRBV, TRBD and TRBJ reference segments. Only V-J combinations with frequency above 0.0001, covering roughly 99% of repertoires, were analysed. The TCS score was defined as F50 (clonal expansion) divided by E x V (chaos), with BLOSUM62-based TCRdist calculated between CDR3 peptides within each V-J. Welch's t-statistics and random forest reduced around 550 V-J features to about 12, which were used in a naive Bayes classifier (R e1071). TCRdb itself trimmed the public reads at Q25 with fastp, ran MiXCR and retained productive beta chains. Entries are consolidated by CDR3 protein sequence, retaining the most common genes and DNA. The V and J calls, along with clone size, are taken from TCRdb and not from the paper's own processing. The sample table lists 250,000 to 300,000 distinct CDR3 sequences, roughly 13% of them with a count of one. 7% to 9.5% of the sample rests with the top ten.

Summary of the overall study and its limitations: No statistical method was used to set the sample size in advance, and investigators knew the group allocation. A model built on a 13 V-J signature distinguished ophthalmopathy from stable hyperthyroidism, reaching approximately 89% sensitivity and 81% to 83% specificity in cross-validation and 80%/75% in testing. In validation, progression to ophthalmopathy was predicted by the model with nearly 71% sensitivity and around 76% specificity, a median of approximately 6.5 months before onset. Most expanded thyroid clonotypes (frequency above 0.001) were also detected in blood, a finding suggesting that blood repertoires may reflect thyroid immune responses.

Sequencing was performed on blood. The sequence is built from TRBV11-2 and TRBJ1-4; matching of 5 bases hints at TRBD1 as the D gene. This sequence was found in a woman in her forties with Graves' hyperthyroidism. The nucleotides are TGTGCCAGCAGCTACGGGACGCATAAACTGTTTTTT. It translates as CASSYGTHKLFF. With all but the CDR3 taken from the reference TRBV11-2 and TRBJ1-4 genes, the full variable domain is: EAGVAQSPRYKIIEKRQSVAFWCNPISGHATLYWYQQILGQGPKLLIQFQNNGVVDDSQLPKDRFSAERLKGVDSTLKIQPAKLEDSAVYLCASSYGTHKLFFGSGTQLSVL.